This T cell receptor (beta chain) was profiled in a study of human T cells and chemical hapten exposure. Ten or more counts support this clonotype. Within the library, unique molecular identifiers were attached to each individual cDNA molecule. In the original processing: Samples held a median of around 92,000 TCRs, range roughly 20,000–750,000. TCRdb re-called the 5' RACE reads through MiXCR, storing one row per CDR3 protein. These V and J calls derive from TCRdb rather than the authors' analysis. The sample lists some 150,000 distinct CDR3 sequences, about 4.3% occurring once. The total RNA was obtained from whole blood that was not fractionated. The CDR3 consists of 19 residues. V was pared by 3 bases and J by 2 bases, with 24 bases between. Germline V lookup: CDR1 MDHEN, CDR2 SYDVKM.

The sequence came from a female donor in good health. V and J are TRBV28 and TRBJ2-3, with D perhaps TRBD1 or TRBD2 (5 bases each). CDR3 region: CASSLWAGTPADHTDTQYF. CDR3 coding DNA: TGTGCCAGCAGTTTGTGGGCAGGGACCCCCGCCGACCACACAGATACGCAGTATTTT.